The 28 T cell receptor beta chains below all came from one sample that was sequenced in a study of cytomegalovirus exposure and HLA in healthy donors (TCRdb year 2017). Preparation of the library involved the immunoSEQ multiplex PCR assay. TCRdb re-hosts the immuneACCESS table, in-frame sequences only. Its copies lack some clones; in the studies checked, an unresolved V gene accounts for under half of them, and the cause for the rest is not known. The sample table contains under 250,000 clones; only one count was recorded for roughly 83% of them. The leading ten clones occupy 5.5% to 7% of the sample. The sample was PBMCs. All receptors come from a woman between 18 and 29 years old in good health and CMV-seronegative.

The genes are TRBV28 and TRBJ2-1; D not certain. CDR1 and CDR2 (germline): MDHEN, SYDVKM. The V and J ends lost 6 bases and 2 bases respectively, with 5 bases between them. The CDR3 is made up of 12 amino acids. CDR3: CASRGAYNEQFF. The CDR3 coding sequence is TGTGCCAGCAGGGGCGCCTACAATGAGCAGTTCTTC. The full variable domain, rest sourced from reference TRBV28 and TRBJ2-1, is DVKVTQSSRYLVKRTGEKVFLECVQDMDHENMFWYRQDPGLGLRLIYFSYDVKMKEKGDIPEGYSVSREKKERFSLILESASTNQTSMYLCASRGAYNEQFFGPGTRLTVL.

This clone was counted a single time. This chain joins TRBV5-1 and TRBJ2-7; 12 bases map to TRBD2. This CDR3 is 18 amino acids long. The ends lost 4 bases at V and 1 base at J; junction bases unmatched: 12. Germline V CDR1 and CDR2: SGHRS, YFSETQ. CDR3 nucleotides: TGCGCCAGCAGCACCTCGACTAGCGGGAGCGGGTGGTCCTACGAGCAGTACTTC. It yields the protein CASSTSTSGSGWSYEQYF.

CDR3 DNA sequence: TGTGCCAGCAGTGCTCCCGGGACAGGTTCCCACGAGCAGTACTTC. This sequence encodes CASSAPGTGSHEQYF. The chain joins TRBV28 to TRBJ2-7; 8 bases fit TRBD1. After removal of 5 bases from V and 5 bases from J, the junction contained 11 bases not matched to a gene. The CDR3 consists of 15 residues. Germline CDR1 and CDR2: MDHEN and SYDVKM. Drawing the rest from reference TRBV28 and TRBJ2-7, the complete variable domain is DVKVTQSSRYLVKRTGEKVFLECVQDMDHENMFWYRQDPGLGLRLIYFSYDVKMKEKGDIPEGYSVSREKKERFSLILESASTNQTSMYLCASSAPGTGSHEQYFGPGTRLTVT.

The chain has TRBV27 and TRBJ2-6; D remains unclear. This CDR3 contains 20 residues. Germline CDR1 is MNHEY and CDR2 is SMNVEV (reference sequence). The V gene lost 3 bases and the J gene lost 0 bases, with 21 bases spanning the gap. For the CDR3, the DNA is TGTGCCAGCAGTTTGGGTCGTCGAAACGGCGTCCGCTCTGGGGCCAACGTCCTGACTTTC. Encoded protein: CASSLGRRNGVRSGANVLTF.

The chain joins TRBV4-1 to TRBJ2-7, with 10 nucleotides matching TRBD2. J lost 5 bases, V lost 2 bases, and 6 bases had no gene match. Germline CDR1 and CDR2: MGHRA and YSYEKL. The CDR3 sequence is 15 residues long. CDR3 in amino acids: CASSQLAGVVDEQYF. The DNA of the CDR3 is TGCGCCAGCAGCCAACTAGCGGGAGTGGTCGACGAGCAGTACTTC.

The V gene is TRBV5-1, the J gene TRBJ1-1; no clear D gene. The CDR3 totals 15 residues. The germline gives CDR1 SGHRS, CDR2 YFSETQ. V was trimmed by 0 bases and J by 6 bases, leaving 15 bases between them. The CDR3, as DNA: TGCGCCAGCAGCTTGGAGGAACGCCTGGACGCTGAAGCTTTCTTT. It encodes CASSLEERLDAEAFF.

V usage is TRBV6-5 and J usage is TRBJ1-5; D unresolved. V dropped 2 bases and J dropped 7 bases, with 9 bases sitting between them. This CDR3 region has 13 residues. Germline-derived CDR1 and CDR2 are MNHEY and SVGAGI. CDR3 sequence reads: CASSYGVRQPQHF. In nucleotides, the CDR3 is TGTGCCAGCAGTTACGGGGTACGGCAGCCCCAGCATTTT.

The chain's CDR3 is CASSVGLEGALGYTF. DNA for the CDR3: TGTGCCAGCAGCGTAGGGTTGGAAGGGGCGCTTGGCTACACCTTC. V gene TRBV9 combines with J gene TRBJ1-2; the D gene is possibly TRBD1 (5 bases). V lost 0 bases, J lost 7 bases, and 16 bases lay in between. The length of the CDR3 is 15 residues. Germline V lookup: CDR1 SGDLS, CDR2 YYNGEE.

The chain combines TRBV2 with TRBJ1-5, with D unresolved. The CDR3 length is 15 residues. Germline CDR1 reads SNHLY; CDR2 reads FYNNEI. The V end lost 0 bases, the J end lost 6 bases, and 12 bases lay between the germline ends. The CDR3 DNA reads as TGTGCCAGCAGTGAAGCGCAGGCAGCGGGTCAGCCCCAGCATTTT. This codes for CASSEAQAAGQPQHF.

The chain combines TRBV10-2 with TRBJ2-7; D gene uncertain. Trimming removed 4 bases at V and 0 bases at J, with 13 bases between. CDR1 WSHSY and CDR2 SAAADI come from the germline V gene. This CDR3 contains 15 residues. CDR3 sequence reads: CASSAGETRSYEQYF. The CDR3 coding sequence is TGCGCCAGCAGTGCCGGCGAGACCCGCTCCTACGAGCAGTACTTC.

The V call is TRBV14, the J call TRBJ1-1, with D maybe TRBD1 (6 bases). Germline values: CDR1 SGHDN, CDR2 FVKESK. Trimming shortened V by 1 base and J by 5 bases, and 14 bases separated the two germline ends. This CDR3 spans 15 amino acids. As DNA, the CDR3 is TGTGCCAGCAGCCAAGGAAAGGGGGTCAAAACTGAAGCTTTCTTT. The encoded protein is CASSQGKGVKTEAFF.

The chain combines TRBV5-1 with TRBJ1-2; D remains ambiguous. Trimming shortened V by 4 bases and J by 4 bases, and 17 bases separated the two germline ends. The CDR3 consists of 15 residues. CDR1 and CDR2 (germline): SGHRS, YFSETQ. CDR3 bases: TGCGCCAGCAGCCCTTCGACACAACTCCTCTATGGCTACACCTTC. This encodes CASSPSTQLLYGYTF.

This clone was observed once. V usage is TRBV18 and J usage is TRBJ1-2, with TRBD1 matching 8 bases. The length of the CDR3 is 15 residues. The germline V gene encodes CDR1 KGHSH and CDR2 LQKENI. V lost 3 bases and J lost 8; bases outside the gene matches: 11. DNA of the CDR3: TGTGCCAGCTCACCCACCAGGGATCGACAGGGGGGCTACACCTTC. Its protein is CASSPTRDRQGGYTF.

The gene calls are TRBV28 and TRBJ1-2; the D is unclear. The ends were cut back, 1 base at V and 4 bases at J, with 10 bases in the middle. CDR1 and CDR2 from the germline V gene are MDHEN and SYDVKM. The CDR3 is 14 amino acids. The CDR3 sequence: CASSLSAHTYGYTF. For the CDR3, the DNA is TGTGCCAGCAGTTTATCGGCACATACCTATGGCTACACCTTC.

This clone was counted a single time. The rearrangement joins TRBV10-3 to TRBJ1-2, with D unclear. Deletions cut 7 bases from V and 0 bases from J, with 9 bases between. The CDR3 is made up of 13 amino acids. In germline, CDR1 is ENHRY, CDR2 SYGVKD. CDR3 nucleotides: TGTGCCATCACCGCATCAGCTAACTATGGCTACACCTTC. Protein sequence: CAITASANYGYTF.

The V call is TRBV6-1, the J call TRBJ1-5; D uncertain. CDR1 and CDR2 (germline): MNHNS, SASEGT. The CDR3 loop spans 15 amino acids. The V and J ends lost 5 bases and 2 bases respectively, with 13 bases between them. This CDR3 reads CASSQQPGGNQPQHF. In DNA form, the CDR3 reads TGTGCCAGCAGTCAACAACCCGGGGGCAATCAGCCCCAGCATTTT.

This rearrangement joins TRBV5-4 to TRBJ2-7; D perhaps matches TRBD2 (6 bases). With 3 bases removed from V and 3 bases from J, the gap between germline ends came to 13 bases. In germline, CDR1 is SGHNT, CDR2 YYREEE (reference sequence). The CDR3 covers 14 residues. DNA for the CDR3: TGTGCCAGCAGCTCGGGACTGAGGAGCTACGAGCAGTACTTC. Its translation: CASSSGLRSYEQYF. The full variable domain, its missing parts supplied by reference TRBV5-4 and TRBJ2-7, is ETGVTQSPTHLIKTRGQQVTLRCSSQSGHNTVSWYQQALGQGPQFIFQYYREEENGRGNFPPRFSGLQFPNYSSELNVNALELDDSALYLCASSSGLRSYEQYFGPGTRLTVT.

The V call is TRBV5-1, the J call TRBJ2-5; D is perhaps TRBD2 (5 bases). This CDR3 comprises 15 residues. Trimming removed 3 bases from V and 2 bases from J, with 14 bases in between. Germline CDR1 is SGHRS and CDR2 is YFSETQ. The CDR3 DNA reads as TGCGCCAGCAGCTCCACGGGGATGGGGCAAGAGACCCAGTACTTC. Residues: CASSSTGMGQETQYF.

V is TRBV2 and J is TRBJ1-2, with TRBD1 identical over 10 bases. CDR3 length equals 15 residues. The J segment lost 4 bases and the V segment lost 5 bases, leaving 7 bases of the junction unmatched. Germline V gene sequence: CDR1 SNHLY, CDR2 FYNNEI. The CDR3 sequence is CASSKETGGSYGYTF. In DNA form, the CDR3 reads TGTGCCAGCAGTAAAGAGACAGGGGGCTCCTATGGCTACACCTTC.

This clone was recorded a few times. The rearrangement joins TRBV29-1 to TRBJ2-7, with D tentatively TRBD2 (6 bases). The V and J ends lost 8 bases and 3 bases respectively, with 14 bases between them. CDR1 SQVTM and CDR2 ANQGSEA come from the germline V gene. The CDR3 is made up of 12 amino acids. The CDR3 nucleotides are TGCAGCATTTCGGGACTGCACTACGAGCAGTACTTC. Its translation is CSISGLHYEQYF.

The gene calls are TRBV11-3 and TRBJ2-1; 10 nucleotides align to TRBD1. The CDR3 has 16 residues. Germline CDR1 is SGHNT and CDR2 is YENEEA. The V and J ends lost 1 base and 7 bases, in that order; junction bases with no gene match: 7. This CDR3 is CASSLATGGLVNEQFF. In DNA, the CDR3 is TGTGCCAGCAGCTTAGCGACAGGGGGCTTGGTAAATGAGCAGTTCTTC.

The V call is TRBV30, the J call TRBJ1-1, with D uncertain. The germline CDR1 and CDR2 sequences are GTSNPN and SVGIG (reference sequence). The CDR3 spans 14 residues. V was cut by 2 bases and J by 1 base, with 11 bases left in between. CDR3 sequence: CAWSYQAGNTEAFF. The CDR3, as DNA: TGTGCCTGGAGTTATCAGGCGGGGAACACTGAAGCTTTCTTT.

The V and J genes are TRBV14 and TRBJ1-2, with a weak D call TRBD1 (5 bases). The CDR3 consists of 18 residues. The ends were cut back, 3 bases at V and 4 bases at J, with 24 bases in the middle. Germline CDR1 reads SGHDN; CDR2 reads FVKESK. The CDR3 here is CASSHRTVGQGITYGYTF. CDR3 nucleotide sequence: TGTGCCAGCAGCCACCGGACGGTGGGTCAGGGAATAACCTATGGCTACACCTTC.

The chain is built from TRBV25-1 and TRBJ2-3; D is undetermined. Trimming shortened V by 1 base and J by 6 bases, and 2 bases separated the two germline ends. From germline, CDR1 is MGHDK and CDR2 SYGVNS. The CDR3 is 11 residues long. The CDR3 DNA sequence: TGTGCCAGCAGTGAATCCGATACGCAGTATTTT. It codes for CASSESDTQYF.

This clone appeared once. The CDR3 reads CAWSRDFEAFF. The CDR3, as DNA: TGTGCCTGGAGTCGGGACTTTGAAGCTTTCTTT. This chain joins TRBV30 and TRBJ1-1; possibly TRBD1 for D (5 bases). The germline gives CDR1 GTSNPN, CDR2 SVGIG (reference sequence). The CDR3 runs 11 residues. Trimming took off 2 bases at V and 7 bases at J, with 8 bases between the two ends.

The rearrangement uses TRBV5-6 and TRBJ2-2; D is perhaps TRBD1 (6 bases). V gave up 4 bases and J gave up 3 bases, with 13 bases separating them. In germline, CDR1 is SGHDT, CDR2 YYEEEE. The CDR3 is 15 amino acids. CDR3 nucleotides: TGTGCCAGCAGCACGCGCAGGACAGACACCGGGGAGCTGTTTTTT. This codes for CASSTRRTDTGELFF.

The chain is built from TRBV4-2 and TRBJ2-5; D is unclear. CDR3 length: 14 residues. Germline V gene lookup returns CDR1 LGHNA and CDR2 YNFKEQ. V lost 5 bases to trimming and J lost 2 bases, with 12 bases between them. CDR3 amino acids: CASSEGPFQETQYF. CDR3 nucleotide sequence: TGTGCCAGCAGCGAAGGACCATTTCAAGAGACCCAGTACTTC.

This clone was seen once. Here the CDR3 reads CAISPGTGKIYEQYF. CDR3 DNA sequence: TGTGCCATCAGCCCCGGGACAGGTAAAATATACGAGCAGTACTTC. This chain joins TRBV10-3 and TRBJ2-7; TRBD1 matches at 8 bases. Germline V CDR1 and CDR2: ENHRY, SYGVKD. V dropped 6 bases and J dropped 4; count of bases not matched to a gene: 11. CDR3 length equals 15 residues.